This T cell receptor beta chain was observed in a study of blood T cell repertoires in COVID-19. As for the study in general: Both acute and convalescent COVID-19 samples were obtained from the United States, Italy and Spain. T cells, B-cell-depleted T cells, or PBMCs provided the cDNA or gDNA that served as material.

In the source study's methods: By means of reference gene primer amplification, nucleated cell counts were estimated. Generated by immunoSEQ multiplex PCR, the TCRdb table keeps only in-frame clones and is missing some. D and trimming come from the DNA, and the V and J calls and clone size come from that table. The data hold a few hundred thousand clones, with around 86% observed a single time. The clonotype was recovered from a woman aged 40 to 50 with acute COVID-19. Sequencing was done on a sample of PBMCs or T cells enriched from blood (not recorded which).

CDR3 amino acids: CAAGHYEQYF. CDR3 in DNA: TGTGCCGCCGGTCATTACGAGCAGTACTTC. The chain couples TRBV19 to TRBJ2-7; D call uncertain. This CDR3 is built from 10 residues. V was trimmed by 11 bases and J by 4 bases, leaving 9 bases between them. CDR1 is LNHDA, CDR2 SQIVND, per germline (reference sequence).